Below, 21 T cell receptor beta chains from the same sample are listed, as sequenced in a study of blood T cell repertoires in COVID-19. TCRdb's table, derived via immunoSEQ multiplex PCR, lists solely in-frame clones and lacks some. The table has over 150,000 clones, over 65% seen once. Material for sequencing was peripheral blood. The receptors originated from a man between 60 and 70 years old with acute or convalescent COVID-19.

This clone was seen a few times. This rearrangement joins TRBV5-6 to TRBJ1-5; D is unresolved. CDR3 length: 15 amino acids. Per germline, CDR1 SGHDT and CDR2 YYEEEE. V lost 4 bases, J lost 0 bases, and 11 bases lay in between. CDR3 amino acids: CASSRSSVSNQPQHF. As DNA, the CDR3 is TGTGCCAGCAGCCGATCCTCGGTTAGCAATCAGCCCCAGCATTTT.

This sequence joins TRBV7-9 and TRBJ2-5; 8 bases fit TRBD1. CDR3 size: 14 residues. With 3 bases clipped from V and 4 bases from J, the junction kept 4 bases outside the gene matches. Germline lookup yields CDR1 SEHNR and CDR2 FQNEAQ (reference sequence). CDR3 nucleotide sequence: TGTGCCAGCAGCTTGGGGACAGGACCAGAGACCCAGTACTTC. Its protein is CASSLGTGPETQYF.

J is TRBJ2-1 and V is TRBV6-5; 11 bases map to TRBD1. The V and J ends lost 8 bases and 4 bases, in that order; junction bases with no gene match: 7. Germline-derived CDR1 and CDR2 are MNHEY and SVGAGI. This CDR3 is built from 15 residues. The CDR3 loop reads CASHRDRGVYNEQFF. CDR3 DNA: TGTGCCAGCCATCGGGACAGGGGGGTTTACAATGAGCAGTTCTTC.

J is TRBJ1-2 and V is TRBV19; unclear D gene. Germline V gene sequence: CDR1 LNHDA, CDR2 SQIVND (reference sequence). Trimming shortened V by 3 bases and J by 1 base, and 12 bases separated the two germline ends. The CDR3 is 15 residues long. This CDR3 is CASSMAANFNYGYTF. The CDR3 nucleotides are TGTGCCAGTAGTATGGCGGCAAATTTTAACTATGGCTACACCTTC. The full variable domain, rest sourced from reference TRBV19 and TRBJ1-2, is DGGITQSPKYLFRKEGQNVTLSCEQNLNHDAMYWYRQDPGQGLRLIYYSQIVNDFQKGDIAEGYSVSREKKESFPLTVTSAQKNPTAFYLCASSMAANFNYGYTFGSGTRLTVV.

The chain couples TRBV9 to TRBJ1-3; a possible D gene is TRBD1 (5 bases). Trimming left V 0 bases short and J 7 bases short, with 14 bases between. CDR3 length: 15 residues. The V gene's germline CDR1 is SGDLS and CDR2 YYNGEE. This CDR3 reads CASSVVPQGANTIYF. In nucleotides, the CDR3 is TGTGCCAGCAGCGTAGTGCCCCAGGGTGCCAACACCATATATTTT.

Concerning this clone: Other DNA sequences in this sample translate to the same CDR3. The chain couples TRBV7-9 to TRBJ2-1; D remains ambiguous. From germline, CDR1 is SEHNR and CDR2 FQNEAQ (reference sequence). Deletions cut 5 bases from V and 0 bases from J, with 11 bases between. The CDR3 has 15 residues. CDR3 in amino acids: CASSETLSSYNEQFF. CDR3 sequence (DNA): TGTGCCAGCAGCGAGACACTTAGCTCCTACAATGAGCAGTTCTTC.

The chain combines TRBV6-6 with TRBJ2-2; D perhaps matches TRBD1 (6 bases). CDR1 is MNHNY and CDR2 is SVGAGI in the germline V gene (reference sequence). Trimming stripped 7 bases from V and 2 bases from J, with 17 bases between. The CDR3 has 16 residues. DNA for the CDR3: TGTGCCAGCATCCAAAGGGGACACCTAAACACCGGGGAGCTGTTTTTT. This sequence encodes CASIQRGHLNTGELFF.

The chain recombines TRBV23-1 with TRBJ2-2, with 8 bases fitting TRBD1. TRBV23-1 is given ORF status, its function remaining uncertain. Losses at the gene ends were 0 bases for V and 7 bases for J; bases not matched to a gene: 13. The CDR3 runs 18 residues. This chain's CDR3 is CASSQSAIETGAIGELFF. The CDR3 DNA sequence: TGCGCCAGCAGTCAATCTGCTATAGAGACAGGGGCAATCGGGGAGCTGTTTTTT.

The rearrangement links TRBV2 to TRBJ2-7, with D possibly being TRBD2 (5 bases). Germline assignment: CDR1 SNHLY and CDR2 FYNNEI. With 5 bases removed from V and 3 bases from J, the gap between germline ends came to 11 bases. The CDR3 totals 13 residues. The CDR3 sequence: CASSPDSYYEQYF. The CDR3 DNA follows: TGTGCCAGCAGTCCGGACTCGTACTACGAGCAGTACTTC. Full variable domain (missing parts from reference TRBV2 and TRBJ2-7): EPEVTQTPSHQVTQMGQEVILRCVPISNHLYFYWYRQILGQKVEFLVSFYNNEISEKSEIFDDQFSVERPDGSNFTLKIRSTKLEDSAMYFCASSPDSYYEQYFGPGTRLTVT.

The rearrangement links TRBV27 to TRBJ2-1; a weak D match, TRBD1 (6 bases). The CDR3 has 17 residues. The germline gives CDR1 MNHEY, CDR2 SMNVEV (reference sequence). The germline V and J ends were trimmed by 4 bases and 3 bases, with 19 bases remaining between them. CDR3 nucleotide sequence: TGTGCCAGCAGTTCCCCTCAAAGGCAGGGGATCTACAATGAGCAGTTCTTC. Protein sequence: CASSSPQRQGIYNEQFF.

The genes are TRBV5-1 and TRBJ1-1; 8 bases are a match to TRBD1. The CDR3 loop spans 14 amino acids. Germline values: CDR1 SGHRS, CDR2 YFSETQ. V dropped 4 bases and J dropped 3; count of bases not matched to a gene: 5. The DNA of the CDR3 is TGCGCCAGCAGCACCGGACAGGGCTACACTGAAGCTTTCTTT. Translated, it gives CASSTGQGYTEAFF.

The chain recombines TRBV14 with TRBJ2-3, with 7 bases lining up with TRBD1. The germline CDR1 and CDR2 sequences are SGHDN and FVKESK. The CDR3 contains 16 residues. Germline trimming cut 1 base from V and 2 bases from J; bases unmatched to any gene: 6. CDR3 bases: TGTGCCAGCAGCCAAGCCGCGACAGGGCTCACAGATACGCAGTATTTT. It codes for CASSQAATGLTDTQYF.

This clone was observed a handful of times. The CDR3 DNA reads TGTGCCAGCAGTCCACAGGGGTCATACACTGAAGCTTTCTTT. Protein: CASSPQGSYTEAFF. The chain carries TRBV6-2 or TRBV6-3 and TRBJ1-1; 7 nucleotides agree with TRBD1. This CDR3 is 14 amino acids long. The ends lost 5 bases at V and 3 bases at J; junction bases unmatched: 6. Germline loops: CDR1 MNHEY, CDR2 SVGEGT.

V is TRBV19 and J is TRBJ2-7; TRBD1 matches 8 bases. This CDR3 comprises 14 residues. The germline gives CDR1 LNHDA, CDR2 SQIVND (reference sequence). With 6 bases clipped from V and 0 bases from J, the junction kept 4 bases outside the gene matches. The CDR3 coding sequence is TGTGCCAGTAGGATGACAGGGGACTCCTACGAGCAGTACTTC. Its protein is CASRMTGDSYEQYF.

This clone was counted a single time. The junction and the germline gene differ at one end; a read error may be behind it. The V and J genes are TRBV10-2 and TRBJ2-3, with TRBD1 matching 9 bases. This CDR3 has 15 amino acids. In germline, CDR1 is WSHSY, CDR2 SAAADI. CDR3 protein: CASSGTQGAGGTQYF. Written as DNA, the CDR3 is TGCGCCAGCAGTGGCACACAGGGGGCAGGTGGTACGCAATATTTT.

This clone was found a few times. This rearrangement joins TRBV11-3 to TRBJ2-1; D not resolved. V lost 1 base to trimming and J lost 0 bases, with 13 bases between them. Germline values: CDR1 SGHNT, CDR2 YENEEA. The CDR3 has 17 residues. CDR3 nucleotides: TGTGCCAGCAGCTTAGGCTCCCCTACGGGCTCCTACAATGAGCAGTTCTTC. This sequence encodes CASSLGSPTGSYNEQFF.

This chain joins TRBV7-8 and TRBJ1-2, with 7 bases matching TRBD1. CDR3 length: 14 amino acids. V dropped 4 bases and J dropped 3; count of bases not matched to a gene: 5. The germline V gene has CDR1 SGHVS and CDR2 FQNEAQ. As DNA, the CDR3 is TGTGCCAGCAGCTACGACAGGGCCGACTATGGCTACACCTTC. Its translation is CASSYDRADYGYTF.

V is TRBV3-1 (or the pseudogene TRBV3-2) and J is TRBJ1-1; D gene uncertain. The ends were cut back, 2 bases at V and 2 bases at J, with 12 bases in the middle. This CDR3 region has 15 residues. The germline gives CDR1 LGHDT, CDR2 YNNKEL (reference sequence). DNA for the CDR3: TGTGCCAGCAGCCAATTTAACAGAGAAAACACTGAAGCTTTCTTT. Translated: CASSQFNRENTEAFF.

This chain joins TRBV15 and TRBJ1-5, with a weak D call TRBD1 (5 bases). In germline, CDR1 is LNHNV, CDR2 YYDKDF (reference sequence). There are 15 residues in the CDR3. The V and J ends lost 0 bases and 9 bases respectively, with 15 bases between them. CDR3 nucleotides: TGTGCCACCAGCAGAGACGGCAGGGCAGGGTCGCCCCAGCATTTT. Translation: CATSRDGRAGSPQHF.

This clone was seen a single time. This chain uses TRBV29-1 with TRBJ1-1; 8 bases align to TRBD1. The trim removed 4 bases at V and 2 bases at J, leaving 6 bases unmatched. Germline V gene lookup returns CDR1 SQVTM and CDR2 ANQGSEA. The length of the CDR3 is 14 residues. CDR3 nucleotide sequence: TGCAGCGTTGTTCCGGGACAGGCTAACACTGAAGCTTTCTTT. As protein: CSVVPGQANTEAFF. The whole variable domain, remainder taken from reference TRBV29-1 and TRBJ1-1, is SAVISQKPSRDICQRGTSLTIQCQVDSQVTMMFWYRQQPGQSLTLIATANQGSEATYESGFVIDKFPISRPNLTFSTLTVSNMSPEDSSIYLCSVVPGQANTEAFFGQGTRLTVV.

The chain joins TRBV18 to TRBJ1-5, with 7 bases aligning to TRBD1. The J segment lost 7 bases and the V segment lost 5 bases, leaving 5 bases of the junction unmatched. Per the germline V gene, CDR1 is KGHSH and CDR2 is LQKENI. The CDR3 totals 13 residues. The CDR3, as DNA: TGTGCCAGCTCAATTGGACAGGTACAGCCCCAGCATTTT. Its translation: CASSIGQVQPQHF. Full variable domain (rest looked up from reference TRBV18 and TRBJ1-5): NAGVMQNPRHLVRRRGQEARLRCSPMKGHSHVYWYRQLPEEGLKFMVYLQKENIIDESGMPKERFSAEFPKEGPSILRIQQVVRGDSAAYFCASSIGQVQPQHFGDGTRLSIL.